This section outlines one TCR beta chain sequence together with its context. This sample was included in a study of CD8 T cells in Susac syndrome. The CDR3 consists of 15 residues. Per germline, CDR1 SGHAT and CDR2 FQNNGV. The J segment lost 4 bases and the V segment lost 5 bases, leaving 6 bases of the junction unmatched. Random-hexamer reverse transcription was applied to about 0.5 to 1 ug RNA. Amplification of TCR beta CDR3 by immunoSEQ multiplex PCR spanned 54 Vbeta and 13 Jbeta. TCRdb called the immunoSEQ multiplex PCR reads again in MiXCR, with one record for every CDR3 protein. The top ten clones hold 0.2% to 0.25% of a sample with about 300,000 distinct CDR3 sequences, roughly 85% of them seen once.

This sequence was found in a human donor with multiple sclerosis. The chain links TRBV11-2 to TRBJ1-5; 9 bases line up with TRBD1. The sequenced material came from CD8+ T cells from PBMCs. The chain's CDR3 is CASSPRTGENQPQHF. CDR3 coding DNA: TGTGCCAGCAGCCCCCGGACAGGGGAGAATCAGCCCCAGCATTTT.